Below, 8 T cell receptor beta chains from the same sample are listed, as sequenced in a study of blood T cell repertoires in COVID-19. Only in-frame clones appear in the TCRdb table, and some are missing; sequencing was by immunoSEQ multiplex PCR. In the table there are approximately 210,000 clones, roughly 88% of which are singletons. The sequenced material came from peripheral blood. The origin of the receptors is a man between 25 and 39 years old who had recovered from COVID-19.

This clone was detected only once. The rearrangement uses TRBV9 and TRBJ2-1; D perhaps matches TRBD1 (6 bases). The germline gives CDR1 SGDLS, CDR2 YYNGEE. The CDR3 consists of 14 residues. V lost 4 bases, J lost 4 bases, and 12 bases lay in between. CDR3 sequence reads: CASSLQGNYNEQFF. CDR3 in DNA: TGTGCCAGCAGCCTCCAGGGGAATTACAATGAGCAGTTCTTC. The full variable domain, completed using reference TRBV9 and TRBJ2-1, is DSGVTQTPKHLITATGQRVTLRCSPRSGDLSVYWYQQSLDQGLQFLIQYYNGEERAKGNILERFSAQQFPDLHSELNLSSLELGDSALYFCASSLQGNYNEQFFGPGTRLTVL.

V and J are TRBV4-3 and TRBJ2-3, with D tentatively TRBD2 (6 bases). This CDR3 contains 15 residues. Between the trimmed V and J ends, which lost 0 bases and 4 bases, there was a span of 11 bases. Germline values: CDR1 LGHNA, CDR2 YSLEER. The CDR3 coding sequence is TGCGCCAGCAGCCAAGAGCGGGTAGCGGCAGATACGCAGTATTTT. It specifies CASSQERVAADTQYF.

The chain combines TRBV6-5 with TRBJ1-6; D is undetermined. The length of the CDR3 is 16 residues. V was cut by 0 bases and J by 7 bases, with 13 bases left in between. Germline-derived CDR1 and CDR2 are MNHEY and SVGAGI. The CDR3 DNA reads as TGTGCCAGCAGTTACTCTTTTTCTGGGCTCAATTCACCCCTCCACTTT. Translated, it gives CASSYSFSGLNSPLHF.

The genes are TRBV4-3 and TRBJ2-1; a possible D gene is TRBD2 (6 bases). The ends were cut back, 0 bases at V and 5 bases at J, with 11 bases in the middle. The germline gives CDR1 LGHNA, CDR2 YSLEER. The CDR3 loop spans 15 amino acids. The CDR3 bases are TGCGCCAGCAGCCAAGATATGCCGGGGGACAATGAGCAGTTCTTC. Translated, it gives CASSQDMPGDNEQFF.

The rearrangement joins TRBV12-3 or TRBV12-4 to TRBJ1-2, with D possibly matching TRBD1 (5 bases). The CDR3 length is 13 residues. Trimming stripped 6 bases from V and 6 bases from J, with 14 bases between. DNA of the CDR3: TGTGCCAGCAGGCGGACAAGCGAAGATGGCTACACCTTC. It is translated as CASRRTSEDGYTF.

The chain's CDR3 is CASSSLQGDYGYTF. CDR3 coding DNA: TGTGCCAGCAGTTCTTTACAGGGAGACTATGGCTACACCTTC. The chain employs TRBV27 and TRBJ1-2; perhaps TRBD1 as D (6 bases). The CDR3 covers 14 residues. V lost 4 bases and J lost 3, with 12 bases in between. Per germline, CDR1 MNHEY and CDR2 SMNVEV (reference sequence).

The chain couples TRBV6-5 to TRBJ1-6, with 9 positions matching TRBD1. The germline CDR1 and CDR2 sequences are MNHEY and SVGAGI. V lost 4 bases to trimming and J lost 7 bases; unmatched junction nucleotides: 2. This CDR3 region has 14 residues. The CDR3 DNA is TGTGCCAGCAGTTTCGGACAGGGGAATTCACCCCTCCACTTT. Protein: CASSFGQGNSPLHF.

In nucleotides, the CDR3 is TGTGCCTGGGCGACAGGTTTAAATGAAAAACTGTTTTTT. It encodes CAWATGLNEKLFF. The chain carries TRBV30 and TRBJ1-4; tentative D call: TRBD1 (6 bases). V lost 5 bases and J lost 5, with 12 bases in between. Germline V gives CDR1 GTSNPN, CDR2 SVGIG (reference sequence). The CDR3 runs 13 residues.